The 8 T cell receptor beta chains given below trace back to one sample, sequenced in a study of cytomegalovirus exposure and HLA in healthy donors. The PCR employed 60 Vbeta primers together with 13 Jbeta primers. Assay: immunoSEQ multiplex PCR; the TCRdb copy retains only in-frame clones and omits some. The sample yields 130,000 or so clones, roughly 70% seen once. The sequenced material came from PBMCs. All receptors derive from a young man in good health and CMV-seronegative.

This clone was recorded once. The gene calls are TRBV27 and TRBJ1-2; 10 bases are a match to TRBD1. J was trimmed by 8 bases and V by 3 bases; bases with no gene match: 6. The length of the CDR3 is 14 residues. Germline V CDR1 and CDR2: MNHEY, SMNVEV (reference sequence). The CDR3 sequence: CASSLWGQGSGYTF. CDR3 DNA: TGTGCCAGCAGTTTGTGGGGACAGGGGTCGGGCTACACCTTC.

The chain has TRBV7-9 and TRBJ2-7, with 10 bases aligning to TRBD2. This CDR3 is built from 15 residues. Losses at the gene ends were 5 bases for V and 5 bases for J; bases not matched to a gene: 9. Germline lookup yields CDR1 SEHNR and CDR2 FQNEAQ (reference sequence). The DNA of the CDR3 is TGTGCCAGCAGCCCATCCGGGACTAGCGCGAACGAGCAGTACTTC. It yields the protein CASSPSGTSANEQYF.

The chain carries TRBV29-1 and TRBJ2-3; maybe TRBD1 (5 bases). Germline values: CDR1 SQVTM, CDR2 ANQGSEA. The CDR3 covers 13 residues. Trimming shortened V by 7 bases and J by 2 bases, and 13 bases separated the two germline ends. CDR3 nucleotide sequence: TGCAGCGCCATCAGGGCCGCCACAGATACGCAGTATTTT. This translates into CSAIRAATDTQYF.

This clone was counted a single time. The chain joins TRBV6-5 to TRBJ2-7, with 7 bases matching TRBD2. The germline V gene has CDR1 MNHEY and CDR2 SVGAGI. With 5 bases clipped from V and 3 bases from J, the junction kept 7 bases outside the gene matches. The CDR3 is 14 residues long. CDR3 protein: CASSTGLDYYEQYF. CDR3 nucleotide sequence: TGTGCCAGCAGTACCGGACTAGATTACTACGAGCAGTACTTC.

This clone turned up a few times. The CDR3 carries no conserved terminal phenylalanine or tryptophan, so it likely arises from a read error. The chain links TRBV29-1 to TRBJ1-5; the D gene is possibly TRBD1 (5 bases). The germline gives CDR1 SQVTM, CDR2 ANQGSEA. Trimming took 3 bases from V and 5 from J, leaving 8 bases between them. The CDR3 contains 12 residues. The CDR3 DNA reads as TGCAGCGTTGAGGGGGGGTATCAGCCCCAGCATGTT. Translation gives CSVEGGYQPQHV.

The V and J genes are TRBV7-2 and TRBJ2-5, with 7 positions matching TRBD2. CDR3 length equals 18 residues. V was pared by 5 bases and J by 5 bases, with 20 bases of the junction left unmatched. The germline gives CDR1 SGHTA, CDR2 FQGNSA. As DNA, the CDR3 is TGTGCCAGCAGCCCTCTCGGGTATGGCGGGAGCGGTTGGGAGACCCAGTACTTC. Translated: CASSPLGYGGSGWETQYF.

V and J are TRBV29-1 and TRBJ2-7; 8 bases align to TRBD1. Germline V CDR1 and CDR2: SQVTM, ANQGSEA. The CDR3 is 13 residues long. V was pared by 1 base and J by 3 bases, with 2 bases of the junction left unmatched. The CDR3 DNA sequence: TGCAGCGTTGAAGCAGGGGGCTTCTACGAGCAGTACTTC. It specifies CSVEAGGFYEQYF.

In its sample, this clone was seen once. This chain joins TRBV7-8 and TRBJ1-4; 10 nucleotides line up with TRBD1. CDR3 length: 22 amino acids. Per germline, CDR1 SGHVS and CDR2 FQNEAQ. The junction had 19 bases not matched to a gene; V was cut back by 3 bases and J by 0 bases. Here the CDR3 reads CASSFVARVGTGASATNEKLFF. CDR3 sequence (DNA): TGTGCCAGCAGCTTTGTCGCCCGGGTGGGGACAGGGGCTAGTGCAACTAATGAAAAACTGTTTTTT.